Sequencing of this T cell receptor beta chain was carried out in a study of blood T cells in healthy people across ages. Donation came from healthy Caucasian individuals in Russia who were aged 6 to 90. The V end was cut by 6 bases, the J end by 3 bases, with 15 bases between. The CDR3 sequence is 14 residues long. In germline, CDR1 is SGHTA, CDR2 FQGNSA. With a J-beta primer mix and a sample-barcoded 5' primer, a second PCR ran 7 to 11 cycles. TCRdb re-called the 5' RACE reads with MiXCR, one entry per CDR3 protein. The table includes just under 900,000 distinct CDR3 sequences, about 28% detected once.

The sample taken for sequencing was blood. The sequence derives from a woman older than 75 in good health. This chain joins TRBV7-2 and TRBJ2-7, with D tentatively TRBD1 (5 bases). CDR3 bases: TGTGCCAGCAGACCGAGTCAGGGTGGCTACGAGCAGTACTTC. It codes for CASRPSQGGYEQYF.